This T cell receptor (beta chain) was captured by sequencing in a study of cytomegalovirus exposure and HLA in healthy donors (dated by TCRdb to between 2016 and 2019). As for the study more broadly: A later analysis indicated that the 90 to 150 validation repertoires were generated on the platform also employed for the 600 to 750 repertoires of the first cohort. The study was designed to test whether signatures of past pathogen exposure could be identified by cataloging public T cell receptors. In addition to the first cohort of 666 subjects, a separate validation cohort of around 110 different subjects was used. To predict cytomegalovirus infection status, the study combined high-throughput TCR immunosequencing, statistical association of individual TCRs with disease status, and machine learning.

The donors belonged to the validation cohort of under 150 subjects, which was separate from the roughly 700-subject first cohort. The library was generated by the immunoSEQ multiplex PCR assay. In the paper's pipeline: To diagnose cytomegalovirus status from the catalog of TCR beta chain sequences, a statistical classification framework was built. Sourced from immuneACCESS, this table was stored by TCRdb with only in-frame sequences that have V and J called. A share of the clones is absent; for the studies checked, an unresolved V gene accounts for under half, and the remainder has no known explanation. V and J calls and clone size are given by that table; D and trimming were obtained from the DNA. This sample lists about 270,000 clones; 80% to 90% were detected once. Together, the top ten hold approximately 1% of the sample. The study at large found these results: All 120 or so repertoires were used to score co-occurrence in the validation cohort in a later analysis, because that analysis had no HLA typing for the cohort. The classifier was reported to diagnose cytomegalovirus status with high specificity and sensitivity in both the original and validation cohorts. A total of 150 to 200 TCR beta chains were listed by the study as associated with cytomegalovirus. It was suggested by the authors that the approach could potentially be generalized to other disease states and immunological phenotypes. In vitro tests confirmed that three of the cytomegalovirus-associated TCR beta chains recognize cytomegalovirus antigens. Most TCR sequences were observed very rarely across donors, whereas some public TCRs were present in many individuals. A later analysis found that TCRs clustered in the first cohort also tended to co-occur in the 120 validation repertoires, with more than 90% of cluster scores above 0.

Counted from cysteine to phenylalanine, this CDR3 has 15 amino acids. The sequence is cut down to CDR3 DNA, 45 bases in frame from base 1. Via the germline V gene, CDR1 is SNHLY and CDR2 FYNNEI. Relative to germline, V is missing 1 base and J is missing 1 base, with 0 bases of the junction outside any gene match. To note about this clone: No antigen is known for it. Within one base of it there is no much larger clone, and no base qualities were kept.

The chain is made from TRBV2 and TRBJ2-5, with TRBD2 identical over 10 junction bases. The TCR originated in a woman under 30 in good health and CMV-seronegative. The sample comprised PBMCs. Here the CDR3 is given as CASSEGTSGQETQYF. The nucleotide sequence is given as TGTGCCAGCAGTGAAGGGACTAGCGGCCAAGAGACCCAGTACTTC.